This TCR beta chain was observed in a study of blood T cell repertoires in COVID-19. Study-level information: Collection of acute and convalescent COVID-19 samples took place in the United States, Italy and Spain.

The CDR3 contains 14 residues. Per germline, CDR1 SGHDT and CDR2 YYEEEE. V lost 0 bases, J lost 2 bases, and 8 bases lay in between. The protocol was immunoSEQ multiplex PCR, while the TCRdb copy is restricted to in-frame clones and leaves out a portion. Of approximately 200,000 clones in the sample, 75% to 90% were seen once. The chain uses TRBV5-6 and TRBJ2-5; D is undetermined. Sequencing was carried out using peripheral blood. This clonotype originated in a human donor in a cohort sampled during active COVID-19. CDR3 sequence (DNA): TGTGCCAGCAGCTTGGTTCCTAGACAAGAGACCCAGTACTTC. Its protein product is CASSLVPRQETQYF.